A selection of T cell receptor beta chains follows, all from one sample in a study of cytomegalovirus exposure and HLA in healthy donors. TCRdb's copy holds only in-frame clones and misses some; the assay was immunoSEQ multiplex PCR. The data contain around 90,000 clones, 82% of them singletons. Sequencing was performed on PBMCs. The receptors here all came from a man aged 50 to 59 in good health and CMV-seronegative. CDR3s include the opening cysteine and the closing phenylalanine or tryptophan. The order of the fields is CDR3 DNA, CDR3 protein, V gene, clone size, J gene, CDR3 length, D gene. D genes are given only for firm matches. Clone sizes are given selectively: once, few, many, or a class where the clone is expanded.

TGTGCCAGCAGAAGTACCCGGGACAGGGCCTACGAGCAGTACTTC	CASRSTRDRAYEQYF	TRBV2	.	TRBJ2-7	15	TRBD1
TGCGCCAGCAGCCAAGAGGGGACAGGAACCTACGAGCAGTACTTC	CASSQEGTGTYEQYF	TRBV4-1	.	TRBJ2-7	15	TRBD1
TGTGCCTCGAGGGACACCGGACCGGGCATTCAGTACTTC	CASRDTGPGIQYF	TRBV28	.	TRBJ2-4	13	.
TGTGCCAGTAGTATCCGCGACAGGGGACAGGAAGCTTTCTTT	CASSIRDRGQEAFF	TRBV19	.	TRBJ1-1	14	TRBD1
TGCAGTGTCATTCAGCGGGAAGTGCCGTACTTC	CSVIQREVPYF	TRBV20-1	once	TRBJ2-7	11	TRBD2
TGTGCCAGCAGCTTCGACAGGGGGTTGCCCCAGCATTTT	CASSFDRGLPQHF	TRBV5-5	.	TRBJ1-5	13	TRBD1
TGCGCCAGCAGCTTGGAGGGACTTGACACAGATACGCAGTATTTT	CASSLEGLDTDTQYF	TRBV5-1	few	TRBJ2-3	15	.
TGTGCCAGCTCACCACCGTCCCCTGATACGCAGTATTTT	CASSPPSPDTQYF	TRBV18	.	TRBJ2-3	13	.
TGTGCCAGCAGCCCTCGGACGGGGACAGGGTCCTACGAGCAGTACTTC	CASSPRTGTGSYEQYF	TRBV7-2	.	TRBJ2-7	16	TRBD1
TGTGCCAGCAACCTACAGGGAACTGGGGCCAACGTCCTGACTTTC	CASNLQGTGANVLTF	TRBV5-6	few	TRBJ2-6	15	.
TGCGCCAGCAGCCAAGATACTAGGAACTCCGCGGACGAGCAGTACTTC	CASSQDTRNSADEQYF	TRBV4-3	.	TRBJ2-7	16	.
TGTGCCAGCAGTTTATCGCAGGGGACCGAGCAGTACTTC	CASSLSQGTEQYF	TRBV27	.	TRBJ2-7	13	.
TGTGCCATCTCAGATGGGCGAAATCAGCCCCAGCATTTT	CAISDGRNQPQHF	TRBV10-3	.	TRBJ1-5	13	.
TGTGCCAGCAGTTATACAGGGGAAGGGTCCCAGCATTTT	CASSYTGEGSQHF	TRBV6-5	.	TRBJ1-5	13	TRBD1
TGTGCCAGCAGTTACGTTTACCCCGGGGGAGATACGCAGTATTTT	CASSYVYPGGDTQYF	TRBV6-5	.	TRBJ2-3	15	.
TGCGCCAGCAGCCAAGAGGGACTTCGAGGGGAGACCCAGTACTTC	CASSQEGLRGETQYF	TRBV4-1	few	TRBJ2-5	15	.
TGTGCCAGCAGCGGGGAGGTAGCCCATGAGCAGTTCTTC	CASSGEVAHEQFF	TRBV7-6	.	TRBJ2-1	13	.
TGTGCCAGCAGCGAGCCCCACTATGGCTACACCTTC	CASSEPHYGYTF	TRBV9	.	TRBJ1-2	12	.
TGTGCCAGCACCGTCCAGGGCACAGATACGCAGTATTTT	CASTVQGTDTQYF	TRBV28	.	TRBJ2-3	13	.
TGTGCCTGTATGGACAGCCCTAACTACGAGCAGTACTTC	CACMDSPNYEQYF	TRBV28	once	TRBJ2-7	13	.
TGTGCCAGCAGTCGGACAGGGTTTAATGAAAAACTGTTTTTT	CASSRTGFNEKLFF	TRBV25-1	.	TRBJ1-4	14	TRBD1
TGCGCCAGCAGCATCAGGACAGGGGACGAGCAGTACTTC	CASSIRTGDEQYF	TRBV5-1	.	TRBJ2-7	13	TRBD1
TGTGCCAGCAGTCCCGGGATGGAATCAAGCTCCTACGAGCAGTACTTC	CASSPGMESSSYEQYF	TRBV4-2	.	TRBJ2-7	16	.
TGTGCCAGCAGCCAAGATCTCCTAAGCGGGACCAACATTCAGTACTTC	CASSQDLLSGTNIQYF	TRBV4-2	.	TRBJ2-4	16	TRBD2
TGTGCCACCAGCAGAGATAGATGGGACAAAGAGGGCTACACCTTC	CATSRDRWDKEGYTF	TRBV15	.	TRBJ1-2	15	.
TGTGCCAGCAGCTACCAGAACCTCTATGGCTACACCTTC	CASSYQNLYGYTF	TRBV5-4	once	TRBJ1-2	13	.
TGTGCCAGCAGCCCCCGGCGGGACCTCGATACGCAGTATTTT	CASSPRRDLDTQYF	TRBV6-1	few	TRBJ2-3	14	.